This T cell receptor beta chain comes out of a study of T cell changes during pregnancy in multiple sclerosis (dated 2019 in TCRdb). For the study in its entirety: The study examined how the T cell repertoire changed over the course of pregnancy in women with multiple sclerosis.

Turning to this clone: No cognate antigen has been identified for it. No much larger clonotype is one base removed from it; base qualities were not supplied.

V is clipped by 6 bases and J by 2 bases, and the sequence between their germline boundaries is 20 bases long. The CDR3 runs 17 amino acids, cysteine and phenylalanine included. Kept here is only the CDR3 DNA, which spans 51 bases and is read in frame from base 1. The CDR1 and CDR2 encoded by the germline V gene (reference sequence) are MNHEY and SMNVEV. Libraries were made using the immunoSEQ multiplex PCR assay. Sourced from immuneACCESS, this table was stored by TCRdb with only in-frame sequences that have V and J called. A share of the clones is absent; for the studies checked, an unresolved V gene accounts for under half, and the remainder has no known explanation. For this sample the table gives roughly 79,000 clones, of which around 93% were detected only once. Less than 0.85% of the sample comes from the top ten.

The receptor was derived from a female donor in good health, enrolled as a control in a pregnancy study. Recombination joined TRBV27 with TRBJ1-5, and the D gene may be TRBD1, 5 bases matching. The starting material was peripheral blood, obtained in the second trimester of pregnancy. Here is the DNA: TGTGCCAGCAGCCCTAAGAAACAGGTTCTAGGCAATCAGCCCCAGCATTTT. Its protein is CASSPKKQVLGNQPQHF.